These T cell receptor beta chains were read from a single sample in a study of blood T cell repertoires in COVID-19. Data came from immunoSEQ multiplex PCR; TCRdb stores just in-frame clones and leaves some out. The sample comprises hundreds of thousands of clones, approximately 86% of which are singletons, and roughly 4.5% rests with the top ten. The specimen sequenced was PBMCs or T cells enriched from blood (not recorded which). These receptors came from a woman between 25 and 40 years old who had been exposed to COVID-19. The CDR3 runs from the conserved cysteine through the conserved F or W. A D gene is named only where the DNA matches it firmly. Clone sizes are given selectively: once, few, many, or a class where the clone is expanded.

D gene,J gene,V gene,clone size,CDR3 DNA,CDR3 protein
NA,TRBJ2-1,TRBV10-2,NA,TGCGCCAGCAGTGAGACGGCGGGGATACTTGGCGATGAGCAGTTCTTC,CASSETAGILGDEQFF
NA,TRBJ2-5,TRBV10-1,NA,TGCGCCAGCAGTGAGTCTTGGGGCAAGGAAGAGACCCAGTACTTC,CASSESWGKEETQYF
NA,TRBJ1-5,TRBV2,NA,TGTGCCAGCAGTACCCTGGGGGGGGGCAACAATCAGCCCCAGCATTTT,CASSTLGGGNNQPQHF
NA,TRBJ1-1,TRBV4-1,NA,TGCGCCAGCAGCCAGGACAAGAACACTGAAGCTTTCTTT,CASSQDKNTEAFF
NA,TRBJ2-7,TRBV3-1/TRBV3-2,NA,TGTGCCAGCAGCCAAGCTCTCACACATCCTCCCTACGAGCAGTACTTC,CASSQALTHPPYEQYF
NA,TRBJ2-7,TRBV3-1/TRBV3-2,NA,TGTGCCAGCAGCCAAGTACAGTACCTGCAGTACTTC,CASSQVQYLQYF
NA,TRBJ1-4,TRBV11-2,NA,TGTGCCAGCAGCTTACCAGGGGTGGATGAAAAACTGTTTTTT,CASSLPGVDEKLFF
NA,TRBJ1-1,TRBV30,once,TGTGCCTGGAGTCTACAACAGGGTCTTCTAGCTTTCTTT,CAWSLQQGLLAFF
TRBD1,TRBJ1-1,TRBV4-2,NA,TGTGCCAGCAGCCAAAATCCGGGACAGAAGAACACTGAAGCTTTCTTT,CASSQNPGQKNTEAFF
NA,TRBJ2-5,TRBV10-1,many,TGCGCCAGCAGTGAGTCACCCAGCGGGCCTCAAGAGACCCAGTACTTC,CASSESPSGPQETQYF
NA,TRBJ1-3,TRBV11-3,NA,TGTGCCAGCAGCTCACTCGGGACAACCTCTGGAAACACCATATATTTT,CASSSLGTTSGNTIYF
NA,TRBJ1-2,TRBV25-1,NA,TGTGCCAGCAGTGACCTAAACAGGGATAAGTCCTATGGCTACACCTTC,CASSDLNRDKSYGYTF
NA,TRBJ2-4,TRBV19,NA,TGTGCCAGTAGTTTTGCGGGACAGCAGGACATTCAGTACTTC,CASSFAGQQDIQYF
NA,TRBJ1-3,TRBV30,NA,TGTGCCTGGAGTTCCCAACGGAGCTCTGGAAACACCATATATTTT,CAWSSQRSSGNTIYF
NA,TRBJ1-6,TRBV19,NA,TGTGCCAGTAGTATAGGGGGCACCTATAATTCACCCCTCCACTTT,CASSIGGTYNSPLHF
NA,TRBJ2-2,TRBV6-5,NA,TGTGCCAGCAGAAGGACAGGCGGGGACGGGGAGCTGTTTTTT,CASRRTGGDGELFF
NA,TRBJ1-2,TRBV6-5,NA,TGTGCCAGCAGTTTACCGTCCCGGGGAGTGGATGGCTACACCTTC,CASSLPSRGVDGYTF
TRBD1,TRBJ1-1,TRBV25-1,NA,TGTGCCAGCAGTGAATTTTCCGGGACAGGGTCCCCCCCTGAAGCTTTCTTT,CASSEFSGTGSPPEAFF
NA,TRBJ1-1,TRBV10-3,NA,TGTGCCATCAGTGAAGAAACCAGGGCGTTGACTGAAGCTTTCTTT,CAISEETRALTEAFF
NA,TRBJ1-5,TRBV19,NA,TGTGCCAGCTCCACGGGCAATCAGCCCCAGCATTTT,CASSTGNQPQHF
NA,TRBJ1-1,TRBV30,NA,TGTGCCTGGAGTGTGGGAGGGATCTTTGGGTCTGGCACTGAAGCTTTCTTT,CAWSVGGIFGSGTEAFF
TRBD1,TRBJ1-5,TRBV29-1,few,TGCAGCGTCAGACAGGGTGGGAGCAATCAGCCCCAGCATTTT,CSVRQGGSNQPQHF
NA,TRBJ2-3,TRBV2,NA,TGTGCCAGCAGTGTTGAAATCGGGCAGGCGGGCCCAGATACGCAGTATTTT,CASSVEIGQAGPDTQYF
NA,TRBJ1-4,TRBV9,NA,TGTGCCAGCAGCGTAGGGATGGGAGTCGGAGAAAAACTGTTTTTT,CASSVGMGVGEKLFF
NA,TRBJ2-7,TRBV29-1,NA,TGCAGCGTCCCTGCCTGGGGAGCCCCCTACGAGCAGTACTTC,CSVPAWGAPYEQYF
NA,TRBJ1-1,TRBV25-1,NA,TGTGCCAGCAGTTCTGTTCTGAACACTGAAGCTTTCTTT,CASSSVLNTEAFF
TRBD2,TRBJ2-1,TRBV27,NA,TGTGCCAGCATCCCTTTGGGACTAGCGGGGATACTAGGACGGAAGCAGTTCTTC,CASIPLGLAGILGRKQFF
NA,TRBJ2-7,TRBV12-5,NA,TGTGCTAGTGCTAGACCCTCCTACGAGCAGTACTTC,CASARPSYEQYF
NA,TRBJ1-5,TRBV28,NA,TGTGCCAGCAGTTTGGGGCAGGGCGTTCAGCCCCAGCATTTT,CASSLGQGVQPQHF
TRBD1,TRBJ1-5,TRBV30,few,TGTGCCTGGAGTGAAGGACAGGGTGGGCAGCCCCAGCATTTT,CAWSEGQGGQPQHF
TRBD1,TRBJ2-2,TRBV29-1,NA,TGCAGCGTCCAAAGCCGGGACAGGGGGACCGGGGAGCTGTTTTTT,CSVQSRDRGTGELFF
TRBD1,TRBJ2-7,TRBV12-3/TRBV12-4,NA,TGTGCCAGCAGTTTAGGACAGGGGCACGAGCAGTACTTC,CASSLGQGHEQYF
NA,TRBJ2-2,TRBV19,once,TGTGCCAGTAGGACCCGCCGCGGTACCGGGGAGCTGTTTTTT,CASRTRRGTGELFF
TRBD1,TRBJ1-2,TRBV24-1,NA,TGTGCCACCAGTGAGCCCGACAGGGGGGACGGCTACACCTTC,CATSEPDRGDGYTF
NA,TRBJ1-5,TRBV11-2,NA,TGTGCCAGCAGCTTAGCAGGATCCCACAATCAGCCCCAGCATTTT,CASSLAGSHNQPQHF
NA,TRBJ2-7,TRBV2,NA,TGTGCCAGCACTACCGAGGCTAGCTCCGAGCAGTACTTC,CASTTEASSEQYF
NA,TRBJ2-2,TRBV9,NA,TGTGCAAGCCGCTCGGGGGAAGCGACCGGGGAGCTGTTTTTT,CASRSGEATGELFF
NA,TRBJ2-2,TRBV7-9,NA,TGTGCCAGCAGCTCATACTTCGGATACGGGTCCACCGGGGAGCTGTTTTTT,CASSSYFGYGSTGELFF
TRBD1,TRBJ1-2,TRBV9,NA,TGTGCCAGCAGCGTAGCTCCCAACCCCGATCAGGGGGTGAGGTATGGCTACACCTTC,CASSVAPNPDQGVRYGYTF
TRBD1,TRBJ1-2,TRBV5-3,NA,TGTGCCAGAAGCCTTACCGGGACAGGGAGTAACTATGGCTACACCTTC,CARSLTGTGSNYGYTF
NA,TRBJ2-1,TRBV1,once,TGCACCAGCAGCGAGCGGCTCTCCTACAATGAGCAGTTCTTC,CTSSERLSYNEQFF
TRBD1,TRBJ2-1,TRBV10-2,NA,TGCGCCAGCATCGGACAGGGGGGCAATGAGCAGTTCTTC,CASIGQGGNEQFF
NA,TRBJ1-5,TRBV3-1/TRBV3-2,NA,TGTGCCAGCAGCCAAGGAGGGCCCGATCAGCCCCAGCATTTT,CASSQGGPDQPQHF
NA,TRBJ1-2,TRBV12-3/TRBV12-4,NA,TGTGCCAGCAGTCTAACCCCTAACTATGGCTACACCTTC,CASSLTPNYGYTF
NA,TRBJ2-7,TRBV10-3,few,TGTGCCATCAGTGACCCGAGGAGCTCCCCCACCTACGAGCAGTACTTC,CAISDPRSSPTYEQYF